A single sample is the source of the 19 T cell receptor beta chains below, sequenced in a study of CD8+CD57+ T cells in acquired aplastic anemia. Flow cytometry had shown expanded CD8+CD57+ cells in the patients chosen for sequencing. The TCR beta profiling, which covered VDJ combination and CDR3 sequence, was carried out using genomic DNA as the template. MiXCR, applied by TCRdb to the reads, yields one record per CDR3 protein. The data contain around 430,000 distinct CDR3 sequences, about a third of them singletons. Specimen: sorted CD4+, CD8+, or CD8+CD57+ T cells (not recorded which) from PBMCs. All receptors derive from a human donor with aplastic anemia.

CDR3 amino acids: CASSFWRSGGYNEQFF. CDR3 coding DNA: TGCGCCAGCAGCTTCTGGCGTAGCGGGGGTTACAATGAGCAGTTCTTC. This chain links TRBV5-1 with TRBJ2-1, with 9 nucleotides matching TRBD2. Germline V gene sequence: CDR1 SGHRS, CDR2 YFSETQ. Trimming took 2 bases from V and 4 from J; bases not matched to a gene: 7. The CDR3 covers 16 residues.

The V and J genes are TRBV7-9 and TRBJ1-5; tentatively, D is TRBD1 (6 bases). The V end lost 5 bases, the J end lost 7 bases, and 18 bases lay between the germline ends. Germline V gene data show CDR1 as SEHNR and CDR2 as FQNEAQ (reference sequence). CDR3 length: 15 residues. CDR3: CASSADRAGVQPQHF. CDR3 bases: TGTGCCAGCAGCGCCGACCGGGCAGGGGTCCAGCCCCAGCATTTT. The full variable domain, in which reference TRBV7-9 and TRBJ1-5 provide the parts outside the CDR3, is DTGVSQNPRHKITKRGQNVTFRCDPISEHNRLYWYRQTLGQGPEFLTYFQNEAQLEKSRLLSDRFSAERPKGSFSTLEIQRTEQGDSAMYLCASSADRAGVQPQHFGDGTRLSIL.

This clonotype was observed a handful of times. The chain has TRBV11-1 and TRBJ1-6, with 9 bases aligning to TRBD1. Germline CDR1 SGHAT, CDR2 FQDESV (reference sequence). The CDR3 is 16 amino acids. V gave up 1 base and J gave up 7 bases; unmatched junction bases: 5. The CDR3 is CASSLGTGDGNSPLHF. The CDR3 nucleotides read TGTGCCAGCAGCTTAGGGACAGGGGATGGGAATTCACCCCTCCACTTT.

This chain connects TRBV19 to TRBJ2-1, with a possible D match to TRBD1 (5 bases). V gave up 9 bases and J gave up 4 bases, with 7 bases separating them. CDR1 and CDR2 (germline): LNHDA, SQIVND (reference sequence). This CDR3 has 11 amino acids. CDR3 region: CASRDYNEQFF. CDR3 in DNA: TGTGCCAGCAGGGATTACAATGAGCAGTTCTTC.

This clonotype has just a few counts. This rearrangement joins TRBV5-8 to TRBJ2-5; 9 positions match TRBD2. Germline-derived CDR1 and CDR2 are SGHTS and YDEGEE. The CDR3 loop spans 16 amino acids. J was trimmed by 5 bases and V by 1 base; bases with no gene match: 9. The CDR3 region is CASSLFRLAGMETQYF. Written as DNA, the CDR3 is TGTGCCAGCAGCTTGTTTCGGCTAGCGGGGATGGAGACCCAGTACTTC.

This clonotype was seen many times. The chain employs TRBV12-3 or TRBV12-4 and TRBJ2-7; tentatively, D is TRBD1 or TRBD2 (5 bases each). This CDR3 comprises 14 residues. Trimming pared 4 bases from V and 0 bases from J, leaving 10 bases between. The CDR3 region is CASSSRGNSYEQYF. CDR3 DNA sequence: TGTGCCAGCAGTTCGAGGGGTAACTCCTACGAGCAGTACTTC.

This clonotype was observed at least ten times. J is TRBJ2-7 and V is TRBV2, with 9 bases aligning to TRBD1. With 5 bases clipped from V and 5 bases from J, the junction kept 7 bases outside the gene matches. The germline V gene has CDR1 SNHLY and CDR2 FYNNEI. CDR3 size: 14 residues. Written as DNA, the CDR3 is TGTGCCAGCAGTCTTCAGGGACAGGGAGACGAGCAGTACTTC. Translation: CASSLQGQGDEQYF.

Only a few counts were recorded for this clonotype. The chain links TRBV11-2 to TRBJ1-2; D unclear. The CDR3 extends over 17 amino acids. CDR1 is SGHAT, CDR2 FQNNGV, per germline. Between the trimmed V and J ends, which lost 0 bases and 5 bases, there was a span of 19 bases. In nucleotides, the CDR3 is TGTGCCAGCAGCTTAGAGGTTTCGAGGCAGCCCCAATATGGCTACACCTTC. Its protein product is CASSLEVSRQPQYGYTF.

V and J are TRBV9 and TRBJ1-1, with 10 nucleotides matching TRBD1. After removal of 8 bases from V and 6 bases from J, the junction contained 13 bases not matched to a gene. The CDR3 extends over 15 amino acids. Per the germline V gene, CDR1 is SGDLS and CDR2 is YYNGEE. This CDR3 is CASEPAGTGVAEAFF. The DNA for the CDR3 is TGTGCCAGTGAGCCCGCAGGGACAGGGGTGGCTGAAGCTTTCTTT.

In this sample, this clonotype turned up a few times. J is TRBJ2-3 and V is TRBV20-1; 9 nucleotides match TRBD2. Trimming took 3 bases from V and 0 from J; bases not matched to a gene: 7. Per germline, CDR1 DFQATT and CDR2 SNEGSKA (reference sequence). This CDR3 spans 16 amino acids. The CDR3, as DNA: TGCAGTGCTAGGGTAGCGGGGGCTCCCAGCACAGATACGCAGTATTTT. It encodes CSARVAGAPSTDTQYF.

This clonotype was found a few times. The V call is TRBV6-1, the J call TRBJ1-2; 8 nucleotides match TRBD1. The CDR3 sequence is 13 residues long. Germline V gives CDR1 MNHNS, CDR2 SASEGT. The trim removed 6 bases at V and 8 bases at J, leaving 8 bases unmatched. Written as DNA, the CDR3 is TGTGCCAGCAGGGTTGACAGGGGTTGGGGCTACACCTTC. Translation gives CASRVDRGWGYTF.

This clonotype was detected ten times or more. The rearrangement links TRBV7-9 to TRBJ1-1, with D maybe TRBD1 (6 bases). Between the trimmed V and J ends, which lost 5 bases and 2 bases, there was a span of 9 bases. This CDR3 has 13 residues. The germline gives CDR1 SEHNR, CDR2 FQNEAQ (reference sequence). The CDR3 spells CASSRGTNTEAFF. CDR3 coding DNA: TGTGCCAGCAGCCGCGGGACAAACACTGAAGCTTTCTTT.

V gene TRBV28 combines with J gene TRBJ1-5; D might be TRBD1 (6 bases). Trimming took 6 bases from V and 6 from J, leaving 15 bases between them. Germline V gives CDR1 MDHEN, CDR2 SYDVKM. The CDR3 extends over 14 amino acids. DNA of the CDR3: TGTGCCAGCAGGAAGGCAGGGGCGGCTCAGCCCCAGCATTTT. Its translation: CASRKAGAAQPQHF.

This clonotype was recorded many times. The genes are TRBV5-8 and TRBJ2-5; D unresolved. Deletions cut 6 bases from V and 6 bases from J, with 21 bases between. The length of the CDR3 is 15 residues. Germline CDR1 and CDR2: SGHTS and YDEGEE. The CDR3 nucleotides read TGTGCCAGCACCTTTCCCCGACGGAGCTTACAGACCCAGTACTTC. The encoded protein is CASTFPRRSLQTQYF.

This clonotype was seen a few times. The junction departs from the called germline gene at one end, perhaps through a read error. This chain joins TRBV7-7 and TRBJ2-3; D gene ambiguous. CDR1 is SSHAT and CDR2 is FNYEAQ in the germline V gene (reference sequence). This CDR3 has 14 amino acids. For the CDR3, the DNA is TGTGCTAGCAGCTTAAGCGCGGGCACAGATACGCAGTATTTT. This codes for CASSLSAGTDTQYF.

This clonotype has a count of ten or more. V gene TRBV20-1 combines with J gene TRBJ1-6; perhaps TRBD1 as D (6 bases). V was pared by 3 bases and J by 8 bases, with 14 bases between. In germline, CDR1 is DFQATT, CDR2 SNEGSKA (reference sequence). The CDR3 is made up of 14 amino acids. This CDR3 reads CSASPGGLDSPLHF. In nucleotides, the CDR3 is TGCAGTGCTAGCCCCGGGGGGCTCGATTCACCCCTCCACTTT.

The rearrangement links TRBV4-2 to TRBJ2-7; no clear D. This CDR3 contains 13 residues. V was shortened by 0 bases and J by 7 bases, with 10 bases between the two germline ends. Looked up from germline, CDR1 is LGHNA and CDR2 is YNFKEQ. The CDR3 nucleotides are TGTGCCAGCAGCCAAGATGGCCCCCGGGAGCAGTACTTC. This sequence encodes CASSQDGPREQYF.

This chain links TRBV5-4 with TRBJ2-5; 10 nucleotides line up with TRBD2. The CDR3 loop spans 16 amino acids. Germline trimming cut 1 base from V and 4 bases from J; bases unmatched to any gene: 7. CDR1 is SGHNT, CDR2 YYREEE, per germline (reference sequence). The CDR3 DNA is TGTGCCAGCAGCTTGCGGACTAGCGGATCCGGAGAGACCCAGTACTTC. Its protein is CASSLRTSGSGETQYF.

In this sample, this clonotype turned up a few times. The V and J genes are TRBV5-6 and TRBJ2-7; unclear D gene. The germline V and J ends were trimmed by 1 base and 8 bases, with 13 bases remaining between them. The CDR3 extends over 13 amino acids. Germline V gene sequence: CDR1 SGHDT, CDR2 YYEEEE. CDR3 bases: TGTGCCAGCAGCTTGATTATACAAGGGAAGCAGTACTTC. This gives the protein CASSLIIQGKQYF.